These T cell receptor beta chains were read from a single sample in a study of T cell changes during pregnancy in multiple sclerosis. This table comes from immunoSEQ multiplex PCR, and its TCRdb copy is limited to in-frame clones, with some not included. The sample holds more than 45,000 clones, around 94% seen once. This specimen was CD4+ T cells from peripheral blood mononuclear cells, taken in the second trimester of pregnancy. These receptors came from a female donor with multiple sclerosis, enrolled in a pregnancy study. The CDR3 runs from the conserved cysteine through the conserved F or W. Each record gives: V gene, D gene, J gene, clone size, CDR3 protein, CDR3 DNA. D genes are given only for firm matches. Clone size appears in some rows only: once, few, many, or a class for an expanded clone.

v_gene: TRBV10-1
d_gene: NA
j_gene: TRBJ2-3
abundance: NA
CDR3aa: CASRNSSTGEITDTQYF
CDR3nt: TGCGCCAGCAGGAACTCCTCGACGGGGGAGATCACAGATACGCAGTATTTT

v_gene: TRBV6-5
d_gene: TRBD1
j_gene: TRBJ1-2
abundance: NA
CDR3aa: CASSYFRGTGGYTF
CDR3nt: TGTGCCAGCAGTTACTTCCGAGGGACAGGAGGCTACACCTTC

v_gene: TRBV7-2
d_gene: NA
j_gene: TRBJ1-1
abundance: NA
CDR3aa: CASSLAQGYTEAFF
CDR3nt: TGTGCCAGCAGCTTAGCCCAGGGTTACACTGAAGCTTTCTTT

v_gene: TRBV9
d_gene: TRBD1
j_gene: TRBJ2-7
abundance: once
CDR3aa: CASSKGGLVGQYF
CDR3nt: TGTGCCAGCAGCAAAGGGGGCCTCGTAGGGCAGTACTTC

v_gene: TRBV7-2
d_gene: NA
j_gene: TRBJ1-5
abundance: NA
CDR3aa: CASSFYGTFSNQPQHF
CDR3nt: TGTGCCAGCAGCTTTTACGGGACATTTAGCAATCAGCCCCAGCATTTT

v_gene: TRBV27
d_gene: NA
j_gene: TRBJ2-5
abundance: NA
CDR3aa: CASSLSWGVGETQYF
CDR3nt: TGTGCCAGCAGTTTATCGTGGGGGGTGGGAGAGACCCAGTACTTC

v_gene: TRBV30
d_gene: NA
j_gene: TRBJ1-2
abundance: NA
CDR3aa: CAWSRGVNLPHGYTF
CDR3nt: TGTGCCTGGAGCCGCGGAGTAAACCTACCCCATGGCTACACCTTC

v_gene: TRBV5-4
d_gene: NA
j_gene: TRBJ1-1
abundance: once
CDR3aa: CASSLAGGMRTEAFF
CDR3nt: TGTGCCAGCAGTTTGGCGGGGGGGATGAGGACTGAAGCTTTCTTT

v_gene: TRBV6-5
d_gene: NA
j_gene: TRBJ2-7
abundance: NA
CDR3aa: CASSYGQWDNEQYF
CDR3nt: TGTGCCAGCAGTTACGGGCAATGGGACAACGAGCAGTACTTC

v_gene: TRBV7-2
d_gene: TRBD1
j_gene: TRBJ1-5
abundance: NA
CDR3aa: CASSSQGQSNQPQHF
CDR3nt: TGTGCCAGCAGCTCACAGGGACAGTCAAATCAGCCCCAGCATTTT

v_gene: TRBV18
d_gene: NA
j_gene: TRBJ2-7
abundance: NA
CDR3aa: CASSGPYEQYF
CDR3nt: TGTGCCAGCTCAGGGCCCTACGAGCAGTACTTC

v_gene: TRBV27
d_gene: NA
j_gene: TRBJ2-3
abundance: NA
CDR3aa: CASSLGWGGTDTQYF
CDR3nt: TGTGCCAGCAGTTTAGGGTGGGGGGGCACAGATACGCAGTATTTT

v_gene: TRBV7-2
d_gene: TRBD1
j_gene: TRBJ2-1
abundance: NA
CDR3aa: CASSSGQENNEQFF
CDR3nt: TGTGCCAGCAGCTCGGGACAGGAGAACAATGAGCAGTTCTTC

v_gene: TRBV7-9
d_gene: TRBD1
j_gene: TRBJ2-3
abundance: NA
CDR3aa: CASSLEGGRGSRDTQYF
CDR3nt: TGTGCCAGCAGCTTAGAAGGGGGCAGGGGCTCGAGGGATACGCAGTATTTT

v_gene: TRBV6-6
d_gene: TRBD1
j_gene: TRBJ1-3
abundance: NA
CDR3aa: CASSHRRQGENTIYF
CDR3nt: TGTGCCAGCAGCCACCGGAGACAGGGGGAAAACACCATATATTTT

v_gene: TRBV4-2
d_gene: NA
j_gene: TRBJ1-1
abundance: NA
CDR3aa: CASRLAGARGEAFF
CDR3nt: TGTGCCAGCCGACTAGCGGGGGCGCGGGGTGAAGCTTTCTTT

v_gene: TRBV10-3
d_gene: TRBD1
j_gene: TRBJ2-3
abundance: NA
CDR3aa: CAIRQGASTDTQYF
CDR3nt: TGTGCCATCAGACAGGGGGCTAGCACAGATACGCAGTATTTT

v_gene: TRBV6-1
d_gene: NA
j_gene: TRBJ2-2
abundance: NA
CDR3aa: CASSVRDFNTGELFF
CDR3nt: TGTGCCAGCAGTGTTCGGGATTTCAACACCGGGGAGCTGTTTTTT

v_gene: TRBV7-2
d_gene: TRBD1
j_gene: TRBJ1-1
abundance: NA
CDR3aa: CASSPRQGGLNTEAFF
CDR3nt: TGTGCCAGCAGCCCCAGACAGGGGGGATTGAACACTGAAGCTTTCTTT

v_gene: TRBV2
d_gene: TRBD1
j_gene: TRBJ1-2
abundance: NA
CDR3aa: CASSPNPTGYGYTF
CDR3nt: TGTGCCAGCAGTCCCAACCCGACAGGGTATGGCTACACCTTC

v_gene: TRBV13
d_gene: TRBD2
j_gene: TRBJ2-3
abundance: NA
CDR3aa: CASSWPGLDTNTQYF
CDR3nt: TGTGCCAGCAGCTGGCCGGGACTAGACACAAATACGCAGTATTTT

v_gene: TRBV11-2
d_gene: TRBD2
j_gene: TRBJ2-3
abundance: NA
CDR3aa: CASSLGRLAGLDTQYF
CDR3nt: TGTGCCAGCAGCCTCGGACGACTAGCGGGGTTAGATACGCAGTATTTT

v_gene: TRBV7-9
d_gene: NA
j_gene: TRBJ1-2
abundance: NA
CDR3aa: CASSRGQTMPPHGYTF
CDR3nt: TGTGCCAGCAGCCGAGGACAGACCATGCCCCCCCATGGCTACACCTTC

v_gene: TRBV5-5
d_gene: NA
j_gene: TRBJ1-2
abundance: NA
CDR3aa: CASSLGSGIYGYTF
CDR3nt: TGTGCCAGCAGCTTGGGCTCAGGGATTTATGGCTACACCTTC

v_gene: TRBV9
d_gene: NA
j_gene: TRBJ2-7
abundance: once
CDR3aa: CASSVAGQGYEQYF
CDR3nt: TGTGCCAGCAGCGTCGCAGGGCAGGGCTACGAGCAGTACTTC